What follows are 32 T cell receptor beta chains derived from one specimen sequenced in a study of shared clonotypes between healthy human individuals. Here immunoSEQ multiplex PCR was the method, and the copy in TCRdb shows in-frame clones only, minus some. The repertoire includes approximately 2.3 million clones, over 90% of them detected once, and 0.39% sits in the top ten. Sequencing was performed on naive CD4+ T cells from PBMCs. Regarding subset: CD45RA+ positively selected. These receptors originate from a man aged 18 to 30 in good health. Some clones in this sample may be carry-over from other donors' samples.

Turning to this clone: Different DNA sequences within this sample yield the same CDR3. V gene TRBV11-1 combines with J gene TRBJ1-1; the D is unclear. The V gene lost 1 base and the J gene lost 3 bases, with 6 bases spanning the gap. Per the germline V gene, CDR1 is SGHAT and CDR2 is FQDESV (reference sequence). The CDR3 contains 13 residues. DNA for the CDR3: TGTGCCAGCAGCTTAGTTAGGGACACTGAAGCTTTCTTT. Translated: CASSLVRDTEAFF.

In nucleotides, the CDR3 is TGTGCCAGCAGCTCCCTAGGGGAGCGTGCAGATACGCAGTATTTT. It encodes CASSSLGERADTQYF. The rearrangement joins TRBV7-2 to TRBJ2-3; D may correspond to TRBD1 or TRBD2 (5 bases each). The V end lost 4 bases, the J end lost 4 bases, and 15 bases lay between the germline ends. The CDR3 totals 15 residues. CDR1 is SGHTA and CDR2 is FQGNSA in the germline V gene.

This chain joins TRBV25-1 and TRBJ2-7; TRBD2 agrees at 10 bases. Germline CDR1 MGHDK, CDR2 SYGVNS. V lost 5 bases, J lost 3 bases, and 1 base stayed unmatched. The CDR3 contains 13 residues. This CDR3 reads CASSPSGSYEQYF. The CDR3 nucleotides are TGTGCCAGCAGTCCTAGCGGGAGCTACGAGCAGTACTTC.

The chain couples TRBV9 to TRBJ1-2; D is uncertain. V lost 0 bases and J lost 5, with 8 bases in between. The V gene's germline CDR1 is SGDLS and CDR2 YYNGEE. The CDR3 contains 13 residues. CDR3 protein: CASSVAPEYGYTF. CDR3 DNA: TGTGCCAGCAGCGTAGCGCCAGAATATGGCTACACCTTC. Based on the CDR3 plus reference TRBV9 and TRBJ1-2, the full variable domain is DSGVTQTPKHLITATGQRVTLRCSPRSGDLSVYWYQQSLDQGLQFLIQYYNGEERAKGNILERFSAQQFPDLHSELNLSSLELGDSALYFCASSVAPEYGYTFGSGTRLTVV.

The sample holds one count of this clone. V and J are TRBV4-2 and TRBJ2-4; D is uncertain. The CDR3 consists of 15 residues. V shed 6 bases and J shed 8 bases, with 20 bases lying between them. The germline V gene has CDR1 LGHNA and CDR2 YNFKEQ. This CDR3 is CASSTSHGGRDIQYF. The DNA of the CDR3 is TGTGCCAGCAGTACAAGTCACGGCGGCAGAGACATTCAGTACTTC.

Turning to this clone: The junction departs from the called germline gene at one end, perhaps through a read error. The V gene is TRBV6-4, the J gene TRBJ2-5, with 10 positions matching TRBD2. The CDR3 runs 13 residues. Germline V gene lookup returns CDR1 MRHNA and CDR2 SNTAGT. CDR3 protein: CPRTSGGKETQYF. In DNA form, the CDR3 reads TGCCCGAGGACTAGCGGAGGTAAAGAGACCCAGTACTTC.

The chain combines TRBV10-3 with TRBJ1-1; 7 nucleotides line up with TRBD1. Germline V gene data show CDR1 as ENHRY and CDR2 as SYGVKD. This CDR3 comprises 13 residues. J lost 1 base, V lost 7 bases, and 3 bases had no gene match. CDR3 coding DNA: TGTGCCATCAACGCAGGGGGGAACACTGAAGCTTTCTTT. The encoded protein is CAINAGGNTEAFF.

CDR3 nucleotides: TGCGCCAGCAGGCCCGACGGTGACTATGGCTACACCTTC. This sequence encodes CASRPDGDYGYTF. J is TRBJ1-2 and V is TRBV5-1; D unclear. Trimming took 5 bases from V and 3 from J, leaving 11 bases between them. The CDR3 has 13 amino acids. Germline values: CDR1 SGHRS, CDR2 YFSETQ.

The chain employs TRBV4-1 and TRBJ2-5; 14 nucleotides agree with TRBD2. Trimming removed 3 bases from V and 5 bases from J; junction bases left unmatched: 5. The CDR3 consists of 16 residues. Germline V lookup: CDR1 MGHRA, CDR2 YSYEKL. The CDR3 DNA is TGCGCCAGCAGCCATCACCGACTAGCGGGAGGGGAGACCCAGTACTTC. Amino acid sequence: CASSHHRLAGGETQYF.

This chain joins TRBV7-9 and TRBJ2-7, with a possible D match to TRBD2 (5 bases). Trimming pared 8 bases from V and 5 bases from J, leaving 10 bases between. The CDR3 has 11 residues. Germline V gene sequence: CDR1 SEHNR, CDR2 FQNEAQ (reference sequence). CDR3 in DNA: TGTGCCAGCGAGAGGGCGGACGAGCAGTACTTC. Amino acids: CASERADEQYF.

This clone was seen once. The chain uses TRBV5-4 and TRBJ2-7; TRBD1 agrees at 7 bases. V shed 2 bases and J 5 bases; nucleotides not matched to a gene: 4. Germline V gene data show CDR1 as SGHNT and CDR2 as YYREEE (reference sequence). The CDR3 extends over 13 amino acids. CDR3 sequence: CASSLSDRDEQYF. CDR3 sequence (DNA): TGTGCCAGCAGCTTATCTGACAGGGACGAGCAGTACTTC.

The rearrangement uses TRBV28 and TRBJ1-3, with D hard to call. The CDR3 runs 15 residues. CDR1 is MDHEN and CDR2 is SYDVKM in the germline V gene. V was shortened by 9 bases and J by 0 bases, with 15 bases between the two germline ends. The CDR3 loop reads CASRRSISSGNTIYF. The CDR3 DNA reads TGTGCCAGTAGACGGTCAATCAGCTCTGGAAACACCATATATTTT.

The chain carries TRBV2 and TRBJ2-5, with D possibly TRBD2 on 5 matching bases. V shed 4 bases and J shed 5 bases, with 14 bases lying between them. Germline loops: CDR1 SNHLY, CDR2 FYNNEI. This CDR3 contains 14 residues. The CDR3 here is CASSVRGMGETQYF. The CDR3 coding sequence is TGTGCCAGCAGTGTTCGAGGGATGGGGGAGACCCAGTACTTC.

The V call is TRBV7-9, the J call TRBJ2-1; 8 positions agree with TRBD1. V lost 5 bases to trimming and J lost 5 bases; unmatched junction nucleotides: 11. In germline, CDR1 is SEHNR, CDR2 FQNEAQ (reference sequence). CDR3 length: 16 amino acids. This CDR3 is CASSPRQGRGDNEQFF. DNA of the CDR3: TGTGCCAGCAGCCCCAGACAGGGGCGGGGTGACAATGAGCAGTTCTTC.

As concerns this clone: Other DNA sequences in the same sample also yield this CDR3. J is TRBJ2-6 and V is TRBV7-3; TRBD1 aligns across 7 bases. Germline trimming cut 6 bases from V and 0 bases from J; bases unmatched to any gene: 2. Per the germline V gene, CDR1 is SGHTA and CDR2 is FQGTGA. There are 15 residues in the CDR3. The CDR3 DNA reads TGTGCCAGCAGACAGGGGAGCTCTGGGGCCAACGTCCTGACTTTC. It is translated as CASRQGSSGANVLTF.

This rearrangement joins TRBV7-2 to TRBJ2-5, with 9 bases matching TRBD2. The V gene end was trimmed by 2 bases and the J gene end by 5 bases; junction bases not matched to a gene: 12. Per the germline V gene, CDR1 is SGHTA and CDR2 is FQGNSA. This CDR3 comprises 17 residues. This chain's CDR3 is CASSLFPGSGLAETQYF. The DNA for the CDR3 is TGTGCCAGCAGCTTATTCCCTGGCAGCGGACTAGCGGAGACCCAGTACTTC.

Written as DNA, the CDR3 is TGTGCCAGCAGCTTAACAACACTGTCACCCCTCCACTTT. This codes for CASSLTTLSPLHF. The V call is TRBV9, the J call TRBJ1-6, with D uncertain. This CDR3 has 13 amino acids. With 4 bases removed from V and 10 bases from J, the gap between germline ends came to 12 bases. Per germline, CDR1 SGDLS and CDR2 YYNGEE.

The gene calls are TRBV27 and TRBJ1-2; no clear D. In germline, CDR1 is MNHEY, CDR2 SMNVEV (reference sequence). The CDR3 is made up of 18 amino acids. The V and J ends lost 5 bases and 5 bases respectively, with 27 bases between them. The CDR3 DNA follows: TGTGCCAGCAGTCGCATCGGGTCCCCCTCTTCCATACTGTATGGCTACACCTTC. This encodes CASSRIGSPSSILYGYTF.

This sequence joins TRBV5-4 and TRBJ2-7; 9 bases are shared with TRBD1. The CDR3 loop spans 14 amino acids. Germline CDR1 reads SGHNT; CDR2 reads YYREEE (reference sequence). V shed 0 bases, J shed 7 bases, and the junction held 5 bases outside the gene matches. The chain's CDR3 is CASSLGDRDGEQYF. CDR3 DNA sequence: TGTGCCAGCAGCTTGGGGGACAGGGATGGAGAGCAGTACTTC.

The J gene is TRBJ2-7, the V gene TRBV5-6, with 10 bases identical to TRBD2. Germline V gene lookup returns CDR1 SGHDT and CDR2 YYEEEE. V trimming: 1 base; J trimming: 5 bases; junction bases outside the gene matches: 6. This CDR3 has 15 residues. CDR3 DNA sequence: TGTGCCAGCAGCTTGTGGCTAGCGGGAGTCAACGAGCAGTACTTC. It encodes CASSLWLAGVNEQYF.

The V and J genes are TRBV7-2 and TRBJ2-7; 7 bases match TRBD2. With V trimmed by 7 bases and J by 5 bases, 11 bases remained unmatched. From germline, CDR1 is SGHTA and CDR2 FQGNSA. This CDR3 spans 14 amino acids. CDR3 in DNA: TGTGCCAGCAAGAGGGGAGGGAGCGTGGACGAGCAGTACTTC. This gives the protein CASKRGGSVDEQYF. The variable domain in full, completed from reference TRBV7-2 and TRBJ2-7, reads GAGVSQSPSNKVTEKGKDVELRCDPISGHTALYWYRQSLGQGLEFLIYFQGNSAPDKSGLPSDRFSAERTGGSVSTLTIQRTQQEDSAVYLCASKRGGSVDEQYFGPGTRLTVT.

The chain links TRBV7-9 to TRBJ1-3; perhaps TRBD1 as D (6 bases). CDR1 is SEHNR and CDR2 is FQNEAQ in the germline V gene (reference sequence). V lost 1 base to trimming and J lost 4 bases, with 11 bases between them. This CDR3 has 15 amino acids. CDR3 protein: CASSLGQGNGNTIYF. The CDR3 coding sequence is TGTGCCAGCAGCTTAGGGCAGGGGAACGGAAACACCATATATTTT.

This clone was observed a single time. This chain links TRBV27 with TRBJ1-1, with a weak D call TRBD1 (6 bases). CDR1 is MNHEY and CDR2 is SMNVEV in the germline V gene (reference sequence). The CDR3 is 16 residues long. With 2 bases removed from V and 4 bases from J, the gap between germline ends came to 17 bases. The CDR3 DNA sequence: TGTGCCAGCAGTTTAATTCAGGGGAGTAGCGGCACTGAAGCTTTCTTT. Protein sequence: CASSLIQGSSGTEAFF.

The chain uses TRBV12-1 and TRBJ1-1. TRBV12-1 counts as a pseudogene. The CDR3 is 13 amino acids. The CDR3 nucleotides read TGTGCCAGCAGCTCGTCAATCGGCCCCAAGGCTTTCTTT. Protein product: CASSSSIGPKAFF.

The rearrangement joins TRBV4-1 to TRBJ1-5, with D unclear. The germline gives CDR1 MGHRA, CDR2 YSYEKL. The V gene lost 0 bases and the J gene lost 6 bases, with 3 bases spanning the gap. The CDR3 loop spans 12 amino acids. CDR3 sequence: CASSQDGQPQHF. The CDR3 DNA sequence: TGCGCCAGCAGCCAAGATGGTCAGCCCCAGCATTTT.

The V gene is TRBV2, the J gene TRBJ1-5; 8 bases agree with TRBD1. Germline V lookup: CDR1 SNHLY, CDR2 FYNNEI. The CDR3 sequence is 14 residues long. V lost 5 bases, J lost 3 bases, and 3 bases stayed unmatched. CDR3 DNA sequence: TGTGCCAGCAGTCCGGGACAGGCCAATCAGCCCCAGCATTTT. Encoded protein: CASSPGQANQPQHF.

The chain recombines TRBV14 with TRBJ1-1; a weak D match, TRBD1 (5 bases). CDR3 length: 14 residues. CDR1 is SGHDN and CDR2 is FVKESK in the germline V gene. V lost 3 bases and J 3 bases, leaving 11 bases between the germline ends. CDR3 in DNA: TGTGCCAGCAGCCATATGGGGGGGGACACTGAAGCTTTCTTT. As protein: CASSHMGGDTEAFF.

The chain has TRBV29-1 and TRBJ2-7, with D possibly called TRBD1 or TRBD2 (5 bases each). Germline values: CDR1 SQVTM, CDR2 ANQGSEA. V was trimmed by 7 bases and J by 7 bases, leaving 17 bases between them. The CDR3 spans 12 residues. DNA of the CDR3: TGCAGCGCCCGTCCGGGGCCCGGAGAGCAGTACTTC. This gives the protein CSARPGPGEQYF.

As regards this clone: Additional DNA sequences in this sample encode the identical CDR3. The chain is built from TRBV5-4 and TRBJ2-5, with D unresolved. From germline, CDR1 is SGHNT and CDR2 YYREEE (reference sequence). V was clipped by 4 bases and J by 5 bases, with 12 bases between them. This CDR3 spans 13 amino acids. The CDR3 DNA sequence: TGTGCCAGCAGCCTTCCGGGTTCGGAGACCCAGTACTTC. Encoded protein: CASSLPGSETQYF.

V and J are TRBV10-3 and TRBJ2-7; D might be TRBD1 (5 bases). The length of the CDR3 is 15 residues. The V end lost 3 bases, the J end lost 2 bases, and 14 bases lay between the germline ends. Germline V lookup: CDR1 ENHRY, CDR2 SYGVKD. The CDR3 bases are TGTGCCATCAGTGACCCCAGGGTCGCTCCCTACGAGCAGTACTTC. The encoded protein is CAISDPRVAPYEQYF.

This clone was seen a few times. The chain recombines TRBV5-1 with TRBJ2-5; D gene ambiguous. Germline V gives CDR1 SGHRS, CDR2 YFSETQ. The CDR3 consists of 15 residues. V was cut by 4 bases and J by 2 bases, with 15 bases left in between. The CDR3 sequence is CASSPGPWPQETQYF. DNA for the CDR3: TGCGCCAGCAGCCCCGGACCGTGGCCTCAAGAGACCCAGTACTTC.

The rearrangement links TRBV29-1 to TRBJ2-3; D possibly corresponds to TRBD2 (5 bases). Germline assignment: CDR1 SQVTM and CDR2 ANQGSEA. Trimming shortened V by 2 bases and J by 5 bases, and 8 bases separated the two germline ends. The CDR3 has 12 residues. The CDR3: CSVETGRDTQYF. The CDR3 bases are TGCAGCGTTGAAACGGGAAGAGATACGCAGTATTTT.